Below are 29 T cell receptor beta chains sequenced from a single sample in a study of PD-1 blockade in mismatch repair-deficient tumors. Repertoires were generated with immunoSEQ multiplex PCR, while TCRdb's copy carries only in-frame clones and drops some. The sample records around 48,000 clones, about 80% being singletons. The source material was peripheral blood, sampled 4 weeks after starting pembrolizumab. These receptors originate from an adult with mismatch repair-deficient cancer.

This clone has only a few counts. The rearrangement joins TRBV4-3 to TRBJ1-2; D is unresolved. Trimming shortened V by 0 bases and J by 2 bases, and 10 bases separated the two germline ends. The CDR3 sequence is 15 residues long. Germline CDR1 and CDR2: LGHNA and YSLEER. The CDR3 region is CASSQDKTENYGYTF. In DNA form, the CDR3 reads TGCGCCAGCAGCCAAGATAAAACCGAAAACTATGGCTACACCTTC.

This clone was seen a few times. This CDR3 reads CASSPPGYYEQYF. CDR3 nucleotides: TGTGCCAGCAGTCCACCGGGTTACTACGAGCAGTACTTC. This sequence joins TRBV7-9 and TRBJ2-7; D remains ambiguous. Germline V CDR1 and CDR2: SEHNR, FQNEAQ (reference sequence). Trimming took 6 bases from V and 3 from J, leaving 12 bases between them. The CDR3 has 13 residues.

The V and J genes are TRBV19 and TRBJ2-5, with no clear D. This CDR3 has 12 amino acids. Germline CDR1 is LNHDA and CDR2 is SQIVND (reference sequence). V dropped 6 bases and J dropped 9 bases, with 14 bases sitting between them. The chain's CDR3 is CASRVVEGPQYF. DNA for the CDR3: TGTGCCAGTAGGGTGGTCGAAGGTCCCCAGTACTTC. Variable domain in full (rest from reference TRBV19 and TRBJ2-5): DGGITQSPKYLFRKEGQNVTLSCEQNLNHDAMYWYRQDPGQGLRLIYYSQIVNDFQKGDIAEGYSVSREKKESFPLTVTSAQKNPTAFYLCASRVVEGPQYFGPGTRLLVL.

The J gene is TRBJ2-3, the V gene TRBV7-2; D call uncertain. The V end lost 1 base, the J end lost 5 bases, and 7 bases lay between the germline ends. This CDR3 has 13 residues. Germline assignment: CDR1 SGHTA and CDR2 FQGNSA. The CDR3 nucleotides are TGTGCCAGCAGCTTAGGGCAAGGAGATACGCAGTATTTT. As protein: CASSLGQGDTQYF.

The chain links TRBV4-1 to TRBJ2-3, with no clear D. The CDR3 consists of 12 residues. Trimming took off 1 base at V and 5 bases at J, with 4 bases between the two ends. Germline V gives CDR1 MGHRA, CDR2 YSYEKL. CDR3 region: CASSQVLDTQYF. DNA of the CDR3: TGCGCCAGCAGCCAAGTTTTAGATACGCAGTATTTT.

The chain couples TRBV18 to TRBJ2-7; either TRBD1 or TRBD2 may fit D (6 bases each). With 1 base removed from V and 5 bases from J, the gap between germline ends came to 18 bases. The germline V gene encodes CDR1 KGHSH and CDR2 LQKENI. This CDR3 has 16 residues. The CDR3 nucleotides read TGTGCCAGCTCACCACGACCGTGGAGGGGGGAAGACGAGCAGTACTTC. This encodes CASSPRPWRGEDEQYF. Filled out from reference TRBV18 and TRBJ2-7, the complete variable domain reads NAGVMQNPRHLVRRRGQEARLRCSPMKGHSHVYWYRQLPEEGLKFMVYLQKENIIDESGMPKERFSAEFPKEGPSILRIQQVVRGDSAAYFCASSPRPWRGEDEQYFGPGTRLTVT.

The J gene is TRBJ2-7, the V gene TRBV5-6; D not certain. This CDR3 comprises 13 residues. Deletions cut 0 bases from V and 3 bases from J, with 7 bases between. Germline assignment: CDR1 SGHDT and CDR2 YYEEEE. CDR3 DNA: TGTGCCAGCAGCTTGGTGACGGGCTACGAGCAGTACTTC. Translated: CASSLVTGYEQYF.

This chain links TRBV4-1 with TRBJ2-5, with a weak D call TRBD1 (5 bases). The CDR3 extends over 15 amino acids. Between the trimmed V and J ends, which lost 1 base and 2 bases, there was a span of 11 bases. CDR1 is MGHRA, CDR2 YSYEKL, per germline. CDR3: CASSQGQGGQETQYF. The CDR3, as DNA: TGCGCCAGCAGCCAAGGGCAGGGCGGACAAGAGACCCAGTACTTC.

The chain has TRBV19 and TRBJ2-4, with D perhaps matching TRBD2 (6 bases). Germline values: CDR1 LNHDA, CDR2 SQIVND (reference sequence). V lost 5 bases and J 8 bases, leaving 16 bases between the germline ends. The CDR3 spans 14 residues. The CDR3 coding sequence is TGTGCCAGTAGTGTCCAGGGAGGTAAGGACATTCAGTACTTC. Protein product: CASSVQGGKDIQYF.

The chain carries TRBV5-1 and TRBJ2-3, with TRBD1 matching 9 bases. Per the germline V gene, CDR1 is SGHRS and CDR2 is YFSETQ. Trimming cost V 4 bases and J 6 bases; bases outside gene matches: 3. The CDR3 sequence is 13 residues long. CDR3 DNA sequence: TGCGCCAGCAGCGGGACAGGGTTGGATACGCAGTATTTT. The encoded protein is CASSGTGLDTQYF. Drawing the rest from reference TRBV5-1 and TRBJ2-3, the complete variable domain is KAGVTQTPRYLIKTRGQQVTLSCSPISGHRSVSWYQQTPGQGLQFLFEYFSETQRNKGNFPGRFSGRQFSNSRSEMNVSTLELGDSALYLCASSGTGLDTQYFGPGTRLTVL.

This clone was counted only a few times. The rearrangement uses TRBV2 and TRBJ1-5; no reliable D call. Germline V gene lookup returns CDR1 SNHLY and CDR2 FYNNEI. Between the trimmed V and J ends, which lost 4 bases and 4 bases, there was a span of 8 bases. The CDR3 extends over 13 amino acids. CDR3 DNA sequence: TGTGCCAGCAGTGTCGGCGAAAATCAGCCCCAGCATTTT. Its translation: CASSVGENQPQHF.

The table lists this clone with many counts. The genes are TRBV30 and TRBJ2-7, with 8 bases aligning to TRBD1. V lost 2 bases and J lost 0; bases outside the gene matches: 9. Per the germline V gene, CDR1 is GTSNPN and CDR2 is SVGIG (reference sequence). There are 16 residues in the CDR3. CDR3 coding DNA: TGTGCCTGGAGTCAGGGGGCCATGAGGGTCTCCTACGAGCAGTACTTC. Encoded protein: CAWSQGAMRVSYEQYF.

The V call is TRBV2, the J call TRBJ2-1; D remains ambiguous. Germline assignment: CDR1 SNHLY and CDR2 FYNNEI. There are 11 residues in the CDR3. The CDR3 region is CAVIKNNEQFF. CDR3 DNA: TGTGCTGTGATAAAAAACAATGAGCAGTTCTTC. Full variable domain (remainder filled in from reference TRBV2 and TRBJ2-1): EPEVTQTPSHQVTQMGQEVILRCVPISNHLYFYWYRQILGQKVEFLVSFYNNEISEKSEIFDDQFSVERPDGSNFTLKIRSTKLEDSAMYFCAVIKNNEQFFGPGTRLTVL.

The chain uses TRBV6-1 and TRBJ2-1; D not certain. V was shortened by 6 bases and J by 5 bases, with 8 bases between the two germline ends. This CDR3 has 12 residues. Germline-derived CDR1 and CDR2 are MNHNS and SASEGT. As DNA, the CDR3 is TGTGCCAGCAGCCAGAGGAACAATGAGCAGTTCTTC. Translation gives CASSQRNNEQFF.

This chain's CDR3 is CASSTTGGLEAFF. The CDR3 coding sequence is TGCGCCAGCAGCACTACAGGGGGCCTTGAAGCTTTCTTT. The chain employs TRBV5-1 and TRBJ1-1; 9 nucleotides align to TRBD1. J lost 7 bases, V lost 4 bases, and 5 bases had no gene match. This CDR3 contains 13 residues. The germline CDR1 and CDR2 sequences are SGHRS and YFSETQ.

This chain connects TRBV6-5 to TRBJ2-7, with 9 bases that match TRBD2. V lost 10 bases, J lost 6 bases, and 10 bases stayed unmatched. CDR3 length: 13 residues. Germline CDR1 is MNHEY and CDR2 is SVGAGI. The CDR3 DNA reads as TGTGCCACCTCGTCTAGCGGGACCTCCGAGCAGTACTTC. As protein: CATSSSGTSEQYF.

The chain joins TRBV4-2 to TRBJ1-5; 7 nucleotides align to TRBD1. V gave up 3 bases and J gave up 7 bases; unmatched junction bases: 9. CDR3 length equals 15 residues. The germline gives CDR1 LGHNA, CDR2 YNFKEQ. The CDR3 region is CASSQALTGEQPQHF. The CDR3 DNA reads TGTGCCAGCAGCCAGGCCCTCACAGGGGAACAGCCCCAGCATTTT.

The chain couples TRBV27 to TRBJ2-1, with unresolved D. This CDR3 region has 16 residues. V dropped 0 bases and J dropped 0 bases, with 9 bases sitting between them. Germline V lookup: CDR1 MNHEY, CDR2 SMNVEV (reference sequence). CDR3 DNA: TGTGCCAGCAGTTTATCGCGAACGAGCTCCTACAATGAGCAGTTCTTC. Its protein product is CASSLSRTSSYNEQFF.

The chain employs TRBV11-2 and TRBJ1-4; 8 bases are shared with TRBD1. V dropped 7 bases and J dropped 9; count of bases not matched to a gene: 7. This CDR3 is 13 amino acids long. Per the germline V gene, CDR1 is SGHAT and CDR2 is FQNNGV. CDR3 in amino acids: CASITGGRKKLFF. The CDR3 coding sequence is TGTGCCAGCATCACAGGGGGTAGGAAAAAACTGTTTTTT. Filled out from reference TRBV11-2 and TRBJ1-4, the complete variable domain reads EAGVAQSPRYKIIEKRQSVAFWCNPISGHATLYWYQQILGQGPKLLIQFQNNGVVDDSQLPKDRFSAERLKGVDSTLKIQPAKLEDSAVYLCASITGGRKKLFFGSGTQLSVL.

Only a few counts were recorded for this clone. The chain couples TRBV29-1 to TRBJ2-2, with TRBD1 matching 7 bases. Trimming removed 4 bases from V and 4 bases from J; junction bases left unmatched: 3. The CDR3 is made up of 13 amino acids. Germline CDR1 SQVTM, CDR2 ANQGSEA. CDR3 in amino acids: CSVVQGPTGELFF. The CDR3 coding sequence is TGCAGCGTTGTACAGGGGCCCACCGGGGAGCTGTTTTTT.

This chain connects TRBV29-1 to TRBJ2-7, with unresolved D. V was shortened by 5 bases and J by 6 bases, with 14 bases between the two germline ends. Germline V gene lookup returns CDR1 SQVTM and CDR2 ANQGSEA. The CDR3 spans 12 residues. For the CDR3, the DNA is TGCAGCGTTATAGGGCGGACCGTCGAGCAGTACTTC. Translating gives CSVIGRTVEQYF.

The chain joins TRBV7-3 to TRBJ2-2; 10 nucleotides match TRBD2. The CDR3 sequence is 16 residues long. V gave up 5 bases and J gave up 5 bases; unmatched junction bases: 8. Germline CDR1 reads SGHTA; CDR2 reads FQGTGA. CDR3 amino acids: CASSREAGGPTGELFF. In nucleotides, the CDR3 is TGTGCCAGCAGCAGGGAAGCGGGAGGGCCGACCGGGGAGCTGTTTTTT.

This chain uses TRBV7-9 with TRBJ2-1, with TRBD2 identical over 10 bases. V dropped 5 bases and J dropped 5; count of bases not matched to a gene: 6. This CDR3 contains 15 residues. Per the germline V gene, CDR1 is SEHNR and CDR2 is FQNEAQ (reference sequence). CDR3 sequence: CASSPGLAGDNEQFF. The CDR3 coding sequence is TGTGCCAGCAGCCCGGGCCTAGCGGGGGACAATGAGCAGTTCTTC. The full variable domain, with the rest looked up from reference TRBV7-9 and TRBJ2-1, is DTGVSQNPRHKITKRGQNVTFRCDPISEHNRLYWYRQTLGQGPEFLTYFQNEAQLEKSRLLSDRFSAERPKGSFSTLEIQRTEQGDSAMYLCASSPGLAGDNEQFFGPGTRLTVL.

V and J are TRBV5-1 and TRBJ2-1; 9 nucleotides line up with TRBD2. Germline lookup yields CDR1 SGHRS and CDR2 YFSETQ. This CDR3 has 17 residues. With V trimmed by 7 bases and J by 8 bases, 19 bases remained unmatched. For the CDR3, the DNA is TGCGCCAGCGGGGCTAGCGGGACCCAACTACCAGGCGATGAGCAGTTCTTC. Translation: CASGASGTQLPGDEQFF.

This clone has a single count. The chain uses TRBV7-2 and TRBJ2-2, with D possibly matching TRBD1 (6 bases). The CDR3 runs 14 residues. Germline-derived CDR1 and CDR2 are SGHTA and FQGNSA. Trimming left V 3 bases short and J 5 bases short, with 10 bases between. In nucleotides, the CDR3 is TGTGCCAGCAGCTTGGCAGGGGCGACCGGGGAGCTGTTTTTT. Translated: CASSLAGATGELFF.

The sample holds one count of this clone. The J gene is TRBJ2-1, the V gene TRBV7-2; 7 nucleotides align to TRBD2. V dropped 1 base and J dropped 6; count of bases not matched to a gene: 6. The length of the CDR3 is 15 residues. CDR1 is SGHTA, CDR2 FQGNSA, per germline. The CDR3 DNA reads TGTGCCAGCAGCTTAGGTTCGAGCGGGGCCAATGAGCAGTTCTTC. It is translated as CASSLGSSGANEQFF.

This clone was counted once. The chain combines TRBV6-6 with TRBJ2-1; no definite D call. This CDR3 contains 13 residues. Germline-derived CDR1 and CDR2 are MNHNY and SVGAGI (reference sequence). V gave up 6 bases and J gave up 4 bases, with 10 bases separating them. CDR3 nucleotides: TGTGCCAGCAGCTTGACAAGGTACAATGAGCAGTTCTTC. Residues: CASSLTRYNEQFF.

The chain employs TRBV4-3 and TRBJ2-1; 12 bases match TRBD2. V lost 3 bases to trimming and J lost 6 bases; unmatched junction nucleotides: 9. The CDR3 contains 17 residues. The germline CDR1 and CDR2 sequences are LGHNA and YSLEER. The CDR3 sequence is CASSHSLSSGRVNEQFF. In DNA, the CDR3 is TGCGCCAGCAGCCATAGCCTATCTAGCGGGAGGGTCAATGAGCAGTTCTTC.

The chain is built from TRBV6-6 and TRBJ1-2, with unresolved D. Between the trimmed V and J ends, which lost 2 bases and 6 bases, there was a span of 19 bases. Looked up from germline, CDR1 is MNHNY and CDR2 is SVGAGI (reference sequence). The CDR3 has 16 amino acids. CDR3 DNA sequence: TGTGCCAGCAGTTACCCTACGACTGGAGGCGAAAATGGCTACACCTTC. This gives the protein CASSYPTTGGENGYTF.